This T cell receptor (beta chain) was sequenced for a study of siplizumab effects on memory and regulatory T cells. The data were produced by immunoSEQ multiplex PCR, yet TCRdb's version contains in-frame clones alone and is incomplete. The data hold tens of thousands of clones, with 91% observed a single time. There are a few counts of this clone. The receptor's source is a human donor in good health. The specimen sequenced was CD8+ T cells sorted from blood.

CDR3 nucleotide sequence: TGTGCCAGCAGCGTAGGGGACACCTACGAGCAGTACTTC. Translating it yields CASSVGDTYEQYF. This chain joins TRBV9 and TRBJ2-7; the D gene is possibly TRBD1 (6 bases). The germline V gene has CDR1 SGDLS and CDR2 YYNGEE. CDR3 length equals 13 residues. The V and J ends lost 0 bases and 2 bases respectively, with 6 bases between them.